This T cell receptor beta chain was captured in a study of blood T cell repertoires in COVID-19. On the study more broadly: Sources were T cells, B-cell-depleted T cells, or PBMCs; the material itself was cDNA or gDNA.

Those who participated ranged in age from about 18 to 89 years and resided in about two dozen US areas. The authors' processing: For nucleated cells, counts were estimated from reference gene primer amplification. TCRdb keeps only in-frame clones here, not all; method: immunoSEQ multiplex PCR. That table is the source of V, J and clone size, and D and trimming were worked out from the DNA. The sample yields fewer than 350,000 clones, almost 90% seen once. The source material was PBMCs or T cells enriched from blood (not recorded which). This clonotype was obtained from a woman under 30 with acute COVID-19.

The CDR3 DNA sequence: TGCGCCAGCAGCCAACTGGGGCGGAACACCGGGGAGCTGTTTTTT. Translating it yields CASSQLGRNTGELFF. This chain connects TRBV4-1 to TRBJ2-2, with D perhaps TRBD1 (5 bases). Germline values: CDR1 MGHRA, CDR2 YSYEKL. The germline V and J ends were trimmed by 2 bases and 1 base, with 8 bases remaining between them. The CDR3 is made up of 15 amino acids.